The present T cell receptor (beta chain) was sequenced within a study of blood T cell repertoires in COVID-19. The overall study: Samples came from the United States, Italy and Spain, spanning acute and convalescent COVID-19. T cells, B-cell-depleted T cells, or PBMCs supplied cDNA or gDNA.

Losses at the gene ends were 0 bases for V and 1 base for J; bases not matched to a gene: 8. CDR3 length: 18 residues. CDR1 is MGHDK and CDR2 is SYGVNS in the germline V gene. The assay was immunoSEQ multiplex PCR, and TCRdb's table has in-frame clones only and misses some. The data contain approximately 230,000 clones, roughly 90% of them singletons. The V call is TRBV25-1, the J call TRBJ2-1; 8 bases match TRBD2. The source of this sequence is a woman aged 35 to 49 who had recovered from COVID-19. Sample: peripheral blood. The CDR3 here is CASSEYGGIAGSYNEQFF. The CDR3 DNA reads as TGTGCCAGCAGTGAATACGGTGGAATAGCGGGGTCCTACAATGAGCAGTTCTTC.